The clone carrying this T cell receptor (beta chain) was detected once. The method was immunoSEQ multiplex PCR; TCRdb's version includes in-frame clones alone and lacks a portion of them. The sample has about 150,000 clones, roughly nine tenths seen once. The CDR3 spans 13 residues. Germline assignment: CDR1 MDHEN and CDR2 SYDVKM. V lost 5 bases, J lost 4 bases, and 12 bases lay in between. The data stem from a study of T cell responses to AZD1222 COVID-19 vaccine. This TCR derives from an adult in good health. The chain links TRBV28 to TRBJ2-7; D may be TRBD2 (5 bases). This sample comprised peripheral blood, obtained on day 0 of AZD1222 vaccination. Here the CDR3 DNA reads TGTGCCAGCAGTCAACCTCTAGCTTACGAGCAGTACTTC. Encoded protein: CASSQPLAYEQYF.